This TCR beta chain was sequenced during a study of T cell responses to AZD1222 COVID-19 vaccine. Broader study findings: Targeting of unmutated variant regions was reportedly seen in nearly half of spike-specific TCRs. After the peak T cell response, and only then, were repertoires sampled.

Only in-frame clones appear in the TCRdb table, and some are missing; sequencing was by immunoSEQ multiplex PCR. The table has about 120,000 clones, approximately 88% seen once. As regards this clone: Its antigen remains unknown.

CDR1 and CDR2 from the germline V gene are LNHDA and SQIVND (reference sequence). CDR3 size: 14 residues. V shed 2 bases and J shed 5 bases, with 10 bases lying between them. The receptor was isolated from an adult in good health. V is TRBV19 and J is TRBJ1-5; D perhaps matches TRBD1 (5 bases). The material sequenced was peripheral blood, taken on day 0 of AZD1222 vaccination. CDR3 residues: CASSIFQGHQPQHF. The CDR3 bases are TGTGCCAGTAGTATATTCCAGGGCCATCAGCCCCAGCATTTT.